This TCR beta chain was observed in a study of siplizumab effects on memory and regulatory T cells. Study results and limitations: Many proliferating CD4+ or CD8+ clones remained unclassified. Roughly 75-96% of them could not be assigned either a naive or a memory phenotype. Treg origin accounted for an average of roughly 64% of mappable alloreactive CD4+ clones with siplizumab and approximately 25% in controls. Among alloreactive clones, only a minor fraction mapped to unstimulated subsets.

V shed 4 bases and J 6 bases; nucleotides not matched to a gene: 3. The germline CDR1 and CDR2 sequences are SGHKS and YYEKEE (reference sequence). There are 15 residues in the CDR3. Details on this clone: Its specificity is unknown.

The assay was immunoSEQ multiplex PCR, and TCRdb's table has in-frame clones only and misses some. The repertoire holds about 72,000 clones, about 90% seen once, with over 25% in the top ten. This TCR was recovered from a human donor in good health. The sequenced sample consisted of CD8+ T cells sorted from blood. The rearrangement uses TRBV5-5 and TRBJ2-1, with 14 nucleotides matching TRBD2. The CDR3 loop is CASSRLAGGPNEQFF. The CDR3, as DNA: TGTGCCAGCAGCCGACTAGCGGGGGGGCCCAATGAGCAGTTCTTC.